This TCR beta chain was retrieved from a study of PD-1 blockade in classical Hodgkin lymphoma. Autologous stem cell transplantation was followed by relapse in every patient, and brentuximab vedotin exposure varied. Complete response, partial response or progressive disease made up the best responses. Whole-study results and caveats: Patients with a complete response exhibited baseline diversity comparable to newly diagnosed patients.

Germline values: CDR1 SGHRS, CDR2 YFSETQ. With 0 bases clipped from V and 7 bases from J, the junction kept 4 bases outside the gene matches. The CDR3 totals 16 residues. Repertoires were generated with immunoSEQ multiplex PCR, while TCRdb's copy carries only in-frame clones and drops some. There are around 99,000 clones in the sample; roughly 79% occur only once, and about 15% lies in the top ten. This clone was observed a few times. Its antigen remains unknown. The chain recombines TRBV5-1 with TRBJ2-2, with TRBD2 matching over 12 bases. Sequenced material: peripheral blood mononuclear cells (PBMCs), taken before the second cycle of nivolumab. The TCR originated in a human donor with classical Hodgkin lymphoma. The CDR3 nucleotides are TGCGCCAGCAGCTTGGGACTAGCGGGAGTGATCGGGGAGCTGTTTTTT. Translating gives CASSLGLAGVIGELFF.